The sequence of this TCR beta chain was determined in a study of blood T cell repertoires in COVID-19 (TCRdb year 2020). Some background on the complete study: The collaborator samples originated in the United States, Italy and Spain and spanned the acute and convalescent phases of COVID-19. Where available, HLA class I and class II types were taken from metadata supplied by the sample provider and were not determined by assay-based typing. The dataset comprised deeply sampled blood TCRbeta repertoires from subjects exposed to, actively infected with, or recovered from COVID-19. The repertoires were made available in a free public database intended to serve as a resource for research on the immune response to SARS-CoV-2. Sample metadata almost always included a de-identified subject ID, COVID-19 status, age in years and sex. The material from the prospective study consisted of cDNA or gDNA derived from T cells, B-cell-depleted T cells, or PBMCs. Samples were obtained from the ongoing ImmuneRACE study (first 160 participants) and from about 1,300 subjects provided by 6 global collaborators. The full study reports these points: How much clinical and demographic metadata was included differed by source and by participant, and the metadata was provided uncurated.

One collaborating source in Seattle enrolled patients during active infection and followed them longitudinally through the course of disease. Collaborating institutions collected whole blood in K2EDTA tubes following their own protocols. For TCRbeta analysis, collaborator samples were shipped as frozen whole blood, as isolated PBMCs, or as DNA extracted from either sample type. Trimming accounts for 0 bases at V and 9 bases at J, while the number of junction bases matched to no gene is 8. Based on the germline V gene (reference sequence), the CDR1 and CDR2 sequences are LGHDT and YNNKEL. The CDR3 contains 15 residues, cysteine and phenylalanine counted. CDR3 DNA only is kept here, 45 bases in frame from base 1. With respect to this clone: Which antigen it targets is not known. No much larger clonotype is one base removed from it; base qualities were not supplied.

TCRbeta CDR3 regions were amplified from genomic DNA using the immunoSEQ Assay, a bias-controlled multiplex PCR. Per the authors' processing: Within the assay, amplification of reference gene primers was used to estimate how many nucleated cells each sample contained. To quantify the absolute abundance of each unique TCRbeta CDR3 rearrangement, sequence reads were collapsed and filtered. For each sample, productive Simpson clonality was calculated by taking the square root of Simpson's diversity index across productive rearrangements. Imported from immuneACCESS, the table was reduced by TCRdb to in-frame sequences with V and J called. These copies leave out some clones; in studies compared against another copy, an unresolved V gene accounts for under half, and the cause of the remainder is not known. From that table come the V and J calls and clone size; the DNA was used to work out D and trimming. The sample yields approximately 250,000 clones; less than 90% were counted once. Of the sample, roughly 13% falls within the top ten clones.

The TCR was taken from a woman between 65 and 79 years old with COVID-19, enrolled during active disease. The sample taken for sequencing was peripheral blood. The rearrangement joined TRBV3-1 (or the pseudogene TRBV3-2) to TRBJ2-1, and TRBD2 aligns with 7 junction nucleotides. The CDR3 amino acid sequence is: CASSQDLAAGREQFF. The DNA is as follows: TGTGCCAGCAGCCAAGATTTGGCAGCGGGGCGTGAGCAGTTCTTC.